These 28 T cell receptor beta chains were all obtained from the same sample, sequenced in a study of cytomegalovirus exposure and HLA in healthy donors. A multiplex PCR was run with 60 Vbeta primers and 13 Jbeta primers. Clones were read by immunoSEQ multiplex PCR, and TCRdb kept only the in-frame ones, dropping some. The data hold around 270,000 clones, with about 80% observed a single time. Sequenced: PBMCs. These receptors all stem from a girl aged 2 to 10 in good health and CMV-seronegative.

DNA for the CDR3: TGTGCCAGCAGCTTATCTGAGACCCAGTACTTC. Amino acids: CASSLSETQYF. This sequence joins TRBV7-6 and TRBJ2-5; D unclear. V was trimmed by 2 bases and J by 5 bases, leaving 3 bases between them. CDR1 and CDR2 from the germline V gene are SGHVS and FNYEAQ. The CDR3 is made up of 11 amino acids.

This clone was detected only once. The J gene is TRBJ2-2, the V gene TRBV7-6; 7 nucleotides agree with TRBD2. The V segment lost 1 base and the J segment 0 bases; nucleotides outside the gene matches: 5. This CDR3 has 17 amino acids. Germline lookup yields CDR1 SGHVS and CDR2 FNYEAQ. CDR3 sequence: CASSLVRGGANTGELFF. The CDR3 coding sequence is TGTGCCAGCAGCTTAGTGCGCGGGGGTGCGAACACCGGGGAGCTGTTTTTT.

V usage is TRBV27 and J usage is TRBJ1-6, with D possibly matching TRBD1 (5 bases). The CDR3 is made up of 13 amino acids. Germline V CDR1 and CDR2: MNHEY, SMNVEV (reference sequence). With 6 bases removed from V and 3 bases from J, the gap between germline ends came to 6 bases. The DNA of the CDR3 is TGTGCCAGCAGGCAGGGCTATAATTCACCCCTCCACTTT. Translation gives CASRQGYNSPLHF.

The chain has TRBV4-1 and TRBJ1-5; no clear D. The CDR3 has 15 residues. CDR1 is MGHRA, CDR2 YSYEKL, per germline. V was cut by 0 bases and J by 7 bases, with 13 bases left in between. CDR3 residues: CASSQEPKMAQPQHF. The CDR3 DNA is TGCGCCAGCAGCCAAGAGCCCAAGATGGCCCAGCCCCAGCATTTT.

The V and J genes are TRBV13 and TRBJ2-1, with 12 bases that match TRBD2. CDR1 is PRHDT and CDR2 is FYEKMQ in the germline V gene (reference sequence). With V trimmed by 4 bases and J by 7 bases, 20 bases remained unmatched. This CDR3 contains 20 residues. CDR3 region: CASSSIARPLTSGRRNEQFF. The CDR3 DNA reads TGTGCCAGCAGCTCTATAGCCCGCCCATTGACTAGCGGGAGAAGGAATGAGCAGTTCTTC.

CDR3 coding DNA: TGTGCCAGCAGCTTGGAGGGTACGGCCTACAATGAGCAGTTCTTC. It specifies CASSLEGTAYNEQFF. The rearrangement links TRBV7-2 to TRBJ2-1; maybe TRBD2 (6 bases). CDR1 is SGHTA, CDR2 FQGNSA, per germline. V was clipped by 3 bases and J by 2 bases, with 11 bases between them. This CDR3 spans 15 amino acids.

This clone was seen just once. The chain employs TRBV7-8 and TRBJ2-1, with 12 bases matching TRBD2. The CDR3 runs to 16 residues. With 5 bases clipped from V and 9 bases from J, the junction kept 11 bases outside the gene matches. The germline V gene encodes CDR1 SGHVS and CDR2 FQNEAQ. The CDR3 bases are TGTGCCAGCAGCACCTATCTAGCGGGGGGGCGGAGTGAGCAGTTCTTC. Protein sequence: CASSTYLAGGRSEQFF.

The rearrangement links TRBV9 to TRBJ2-7; TRBD2 aligns across 10 bases. V trimming: 4 bases; J trimming: 3 bases; junction bases outside the gene matches: 7. The CDR3 contains 15 residues. The germline gives CDR1 SGDLS, CDR2 YYNGEE. CDR3 protein: CASSSDSGRVYEQYF. The CDR3 nucleotides read TGTGCCAGCAGCTCAGACAGCGGGAGGGTCTACGAGCAGTACTTC. Combining the CDR3 with reference TRBV9 and TRBJ2-7 gives the whole variable domain DSGVTQTPKHLITATGQRVTLRCSPRSGDLSVYWYQQSLDQGLQFLIQYYNGEERAKGNILERFSAQQFPDLHSELNLSSLELGDSALYFCASSSDSGRVYEQYFGPGTRLTVT.

The rearrangement joins TRBV9 to TRBJ2-1; D may be TRBD1 (6 bases). Looked up from germline, CDR1 is SGDLS and CDR2 is YYNGEE. V lost 4 bases and J lost 6, with 20 bases in between. This CDR3 is built from 16 residues. This CDR3 is CASSPRPGHTGNEQFF. DNA for the CDR3: TGTGCCAGCAGCCCCCGTCCGGGACACACGGGCAATGAGCAGTTCTTC.

The chain employs TRBV4-1 and TRBJ2-7, with TRBD2 matching 12 bases. V was clipped by 4 bases and J by 3 bases; unmatched bases: 10. The germline CDR1 and CDR2 sequences are MGHRA and YSYEKL. CDR3 length equals 17 residues. The CDR3 protein is CASSPPSSGRAYYEQYF. CDR3 nucleotides: TGCGCCAGCAGCCCCCCCTCTAGCGGGAGGGCCTACTACGAGCAGTACTTC.

This chain connects TRBV9 to TRBJ2-2; D possibly corresponds to TRBD2 (6 bases). CDR3 length: 16 residues. Germline assignment: CDR1 SGDLS and CDR2 YYNGEE. V lost 2 bases and J 0 bases, leaving 11 bases between the germline ends. The DNA of the CDR3 is TGTGCCAGCAGCGTGGGGACTGGCGCGAACACCGGGGAGCTGTTTTTT. Its translation is CASSVGTGANTGELFF.

This chain uses TRBV5-5 with TRBJ1-1, with 7 bases that match TRBD1. The germline CDR1 and CDR2 sequences are SGHKS and YYEKEE (reference sequence). The CDR3 has 14 residues. V dropped 5 bases and J dropped 6; count of bases not matched to a gene: 10. The CDR3 sequence: CASSLAGTEAEAFF. As DNA, the CDR3 is TGTGCCAGCAGTTTAGCCGGGACAGAGGCTGAAGCTTTCTTT. The full variable domain, in which reference TRBV5-5 and TRBJ1-1 provide the parts outside the CDR3, is DAGVTQSPTHLIKTRGQQVTLRCSPISGHKSVSWYQQVLGQGPQFIFQYYEKEERGRGNFPDRFSARQFPNYSSELNVNALLLGDSALYLCASSLAGTEAEAFFGQGTRLTVV.

The chain uses TRBV4-2 and TRBJ1-2; 9 bases are a match to TRBD1. Unmatched junction bases numbered 5, after V lost 1 base and J lost 5 bases. The CDR3 has 15 residues. The germline V gene has CDR1 LGHNA and CDR2 YNFKEQ. The CDR3 DNA follows: TGTGCCAGCAGCCAAGCTGGGACAGGGTTGTATGGCTACACCTTC. This gives the protein CASSQAGTGLYGYTF.

The chain carries TRBV28 and TRBJ1-1; D unresolved. CDR3 length: 13 amino acids. From germline, CDR1 is MDHEN and CDR2 SYDVKM. The CDR3 spells CRVSSEMNTEAFF. In DNA, the CDR3 is TGTCGGGTTTCATCGGAGATGAACACTGAAGCTTTCTTT.

The rearrangement joins TRBV9 to TRBJ2-1, with 12 bases that match TRBD2. CDR1 is SGDLS, CDR2 YYNGEE, per germline. This CDR3 comprises 15 residues. The V gene end was trimmed by 3 bases and the J gene end by 7 bases; junction bases not matched to a gene: 5. DNA of the CDR3: TGTGCCAGCAGCGCCGACGGACTAGCGGGGAATGAGCAGTTCTTC. Translating gives CASSADGLAGNEQFF. Looking up the rest from reference TRBV9 and TRBJ2-1 gives the full variable domain: DSGVTQTPKHLITATGQRVTLRCSPRSGDLSVYWYQQSLDQGLQFLIQYYNGEERAKGNILERFSAQQFPDLHSELNLSSLELGDSALYFCASSADGLAGNEQFFGPGTRLTVL.

This chain links TRBV27 with TRBJ1-5, with D tentatively TRBD1 (5 bases). There are 14 residues in the CDR3. Germline values: CDR1 MNHEY, CDR2 SMNVEV (reference sequence). V was clipped by 4 bases and J by 9 bases, with 16 bases between them. CDR3 in DNA: TGTGCCAGCAGTTGGGGGGACGGTCTTTCGCCCCAGCATTTT. Its translation is CASSWGDGLSPQHF.

The V gene is TRBV7-8, the J gene TRBJ2-7; no reliable D call. Germline assignment: CDR1 SGHVS and CDR2 FQNEAQ. The CDR3 length is 12 residues. The V and J ends lost 1 base and 3 bases respectively, with 4 bases between them. CDR3 DNA: TGTGCCAGCAGCTTAGACTACTACGAGCAGTACTTC. Its translation: CASSLDYYEQYF.

This chain joins TRBV19 and TRBJ2-2, with D possibly being TRBD2 (6 bases). Trimming took off 4 bases at V and 0 bases at J, with 9 bases between the two ends. Germline-derived CDR1 and CDR2 are LNHDA and SQIVND (reference sequence). The CDR3 is 15 residues long. The CDR3 DNA reads TGTGCCAGTAGTACCGGGAGCGCGAACACCGGGGAGCTGTTTTTT. Translated: CASSTGSANTGELFF. Supplemented by reference TRBV19 and TRBJ2-2, the full variable domain reads DGGITQSPKYLFRKEGQNVTLSCEQNLNHDAMYWYRQDPGQGLRLIYYSQIVNDFQKGDIAEGYSVSREKKESFPLTVTSAQKNPTAFYLCASSTGSANTGELFFGEGSRLTVL.

The genes are TRBV5-6 and TRBJ2-1, with TRBD1 matching over 9 bases. CDR1 SGHDT and CDR2 YYEEEE come from the germline V gene. J was trimmed by 10 bases and V by 4 bases; bases with no gene match: 9. CDR3 length: 14 residues. CDR3 sequence reads: CASSPTTGGVEQFF. CDR3 nucleotides: TGTGCCAGCAGCCCTACGACAGGGGGTGTAGAGCAGTTCTTC.

The chain combines TRBV4-2 with TRBJ2-5; maybe TRBD1 (5 bases). The CDR3 is made up of 18 amino acids. V was pared by 0 bases and J by 4 bases, with 21 bases between. The germline V gene encodes CDR1 LGHNA and CDR2 YNFKEQ. The CDR3: CASSQDLWLGPVRETQYF. The CDR3 DNA reads TGTGCCAGCAGCCAAGATCTATGGTTGGGGCCAGTCCGAGAGACCCAGTACTTC.

This clone was observed a handful of times. This CDR3 is CASKRQYLSNQPQHF. CDR3 DNA sequence: TGTGCCAGTAAACGACAGTATCTTAGCAATCAGCCCCAGCATTTT. The genes are TRBV6-1 and TRBJ1-5; weak D call: TRBD1 (5 bases). Germline V gene lookup returns CDR1 MNHNS and CDR2 SASEGT. This CDR3 has 15 amino acids. Trimming pared 9 bases from V and 0 bases from J, leaving 15 bases between.

This sequence joins TRBV19 and TRBJ1-3; no reliable D call. Between the trimmed V and J ends, which lost 7 bases and 5 bases, there was a span of 9 bases. Per germline, CDR1 LNHDA and CDR2 SQIVND (reference sequence). This CDR3 comprises 12 residues. CDR3 residues: CASTQNRNTIYF. The CDR3 region has the DNA TGTGCCAGTACCCAAAATCGAAACACCATATATTTT. The complete variable domain, with remaining parts taken from reference TRBV19 and TRBJ1-3, reads DGGITQSPKYLFRKEGQNVTLSCEQNLNHDAMYWYRQDPGQGLRLIYYSQIVNDFQKGDIAEGYSVSREKKESFPLTVTSAQKNPTAFYLCASTQNRNTIYFGEGSWLTVV.

The V call is TRBV5-5, the J call TRBJ2-7; 7 bases are a match to TRBD1. The germline V gene encodes CDR1 SGHKS and CDR2 YYEKEE (reference sequence). CDR3 length equals 15 residues. J gave up 1 base and V 3 bases, and 7 bases lay outside the gene matches. The CDR3 loop reads CASSSPGGISYEQYF. In DNA, the CDR3 is TGTGCCAGCAGCTCCCCAGGGGGTATATCCTACGAGCAGTACTTC.

This clone was found once. J is TRBJ2-7 and V is TRBV7-6, with 7 bases that match TRBD1. The CDR3 consists of 15 residues. The V gene's germline CDR1 is SGHVS and CDR2 FNYEAQ. V lost 5 bases and J lost 3; bases outside the gene matches: 10. The DNA of the CDR3 is TGTGCCAGCAGCCCCGGACAGGCCCGCGTCTACGAGCAGTACTTC. Its translation is CASSPGQARVYEQYF.

CDR3 region: CAWDTGQGNYEQYF. CDR3 bases: TGTGCCTGGGACACCGGACAGGGTAATTACGAGCAGTACTTC. This rearrangement joins TRBV30 to TRBJ2-7, with 8 bases fitting TRBD1. CDR3 length: 14 residues. Per the germline V gene, CDR1 is GTSNPN and CDR2 is SVGIG (reference sequence). The junction had 10 bases not matched to a gene; V was cut back by 5 bases and J by 4 bases.

For this clone: The same CDR3 can be traced to other DNA sequences in this sample. V gene TRBV27 combines with J gene TRBJ1-2, with D hard to call. CDR1 and CDR2 from the germline V gene are MNHEY and SMNVEV (reference sequence). V lost 2 bases and J 1 base, leaving 5 bases between the germline ends. The CDR3 covers 13 residues. The CDR3 region is CASSLAGNYGYTF. For the CDR3, the DNA is TGTGCCAGCAGTTTAGCGGGTAACTATGGCTACACCTTC.

The rearrangement uses TRBV11-2 and TRBJ1-5; 10 bases match TRBD1. Germline CDR1 SGHAT, CDR2 FQNNGV. CDR3 length equals 16 residues. V gave up 5 bases and J gave up 11 bases; unmatched junction bases: 15. CDR3 residues: CASSTQTGTGAPAQHF. The CDR3, as DNA: TGTGCCAGCAGCACGCAGACCGGGACAGGGGCGCCGGCCCAGCATTTT.

This clone was detected only once. The chain carries TRBV18 and TRBJ1-6; 8 bases are a match to TRBD1. This CDR3 spans 15 amino acids. Germline CDR1 is KGHSH and CDR2 is LQKENI. J was trimmed by 9 bases and V by 5 bases; bases with no gene match: 9. The CDR3 loop reads CASSVGQAGGSPLHF. The CDR3 DNA is TGTGCCAGCTCAGTGGGACAGGCCGGCGGTTCACCCCTCCACTTT.